This T cell receptor (beta chain) was observed in a study of vaccination and CD4 T cells after COVID-19 (dated 2022 in TCRdb). About the study as a whole: Convalescent patients had a positive SARS-CoV-2 result on nasal swab PCR, and of these patients, several had mild disease and one had severe disease. Six males and four females were included in the convalescent cohort, with two Hispanic individuals, seven Caucasians, two Asians and one multiracial person represented. Participants got two doses of the Pfizer-BioNTech BNT162b2 vaccine (n=8) or two doses of the Moderna mRNA-1273 vaccine (n=2). Post-COVID blood samples from convalescent patients were collected a median of 101 days after diagnosis, with a range of roughly 35 to 180 days. Post-vaccine blood samples were obtained a median of around 74 days after the second vaccine dose, with a range of roughly 13 to 250 days. The cultures were stimulated with overlapping spike peptide pools from SARS-CoV-2 and from the common cold coronaviruses HCoV-NL63, HCoV-OC43 and HCoV-229E. In control cultures, a CEFX viral epitope pool was used as positive control, an HIV-1 Nef peptide pool was used as negative control, or no peptide was added. The spike-specific CD4+ TCR repertoire was compared before and after mRNA vaccination in approximately 9 COVID-19 convalescent patients and a handful of infection-naive healthy vaccine recipients. Results the study describes overall, beyond this receptor: The number of convalescent patients in the study was relatively small, and the study did not examine early timepoints following natural infection. In convalescent patients, a median around 86% of post-vaccine SARS-CoV-2-reactive clones were detected only after vaccination, and vaccine-specific priming was suggested by this finding. Of the vaccine-specific clones in convalescent patients, 304 of 307, or nearly all, reacted only to SARS-CoV-2 spike and did not cross-react with common cold coronaviruses. The median count of SARS-CoV-2-reactive clonotypes went up from 21 after infection to 38 after vaccination, although the change was not significant.

To prepare the library, PCR was applied. DNA from cultured CD4+ T cells underwent TCR sequencing with the Oncomine TCR Beta short-read assay at the Johns Hopkins FTIC core. The QIAamp micro DNA kit was used to extract genomic DNA from the cultured CD4+ T cells. Oncomine TCR Beta libraries from cultured CD4+ T cells were pooled with unique dual indexes and sequenced on an Illumina iSeq 100. From the authors' description of their analysis: Non-productive sequences were filtered out, and CDR3s that did not start with C, did not end with F or W, or were shorter than 7 amino acids were discarded. The MANAFEST web application identified antigen-specific clonotypes by comparing peptide-stimulated wells against reference wells and other culture wells. For a clone to be called positive, the clone needed an FDR below 0.05, an odds ratio above 5, and a productive frequency above 0.1% in at least two of three replicate wells. Clonotypes that were significantly expanded in both SARS-CoV-2 spike wells and at least one common cold coronavirus spike condition were defined as cross-reactive. Levenshtein distances (stringdist) and unrooted phylogenetic trees (ape) in R version 3.6.1 were used to assess CDR3 homology. Using fastp trimming at Q25 and MiXCR clonotype assembly, TCRdb reanalyzed the public sequencing data and kept in-frame beta chains. Rows are unified per CDR3 protein, each entry keeping the most common DNA and genes. What appears here as the V and J calls and clone size reflects TCRdb's work, not the paper's. The sample profile shows approximately 4,100 distinct CDR3 sequences; approximately 17% of them were found once. The ten biggest clones cover approximately 19% of the sample.

In regard to this clonotype: Its cognate antigen has yet to be identified. Base qualities are missing; no much larger clone stands one base away.

At the junction V is shortened by 1 base and J by 8 bases, with 9 bases in between. From the cysteine through the phenylalanine, the CDR3 covers 14 amino acids. Solely the CDR3 DNA is kept, with 42 bases framed from the first base. CDR1 SGHNT and CDR2 YENEEA were looked up in the germline V gene. This sample's treatment or condition label indicates: approximately nine-day PBMC culture with coronavirus spike peptide pools or control peptides (ViraFEST assay). To expand antigen-specific T cells with peptide pools and then pick out the expanded clonotypes through TCR sequencing, the study relied on the ViraFEST assay. The positive SARS-CoV-2 PCR tests of the convalescent patients were dated from March to December 2020, before the Alpha, Beta and Delta variants emerged in the United States. Each well held 2 million or so PBMCs cultured in IMDM containing around 5% human AB serum and approximately 9.8 IU/ml IL-2, with about 10 ug/ml peptide pools added. Half of the culture medium was replaced with fresh IL-2-containing medium on days 3 and 7. Once the cells had been in culture for less than 12 days, the EasySep CD4+ T cell isolation kit was used to isolate CD4+ T cells by negative selection. Ficoll-Paque Plus gradient centrifugation was used to isolate PBMCs from whole blood, and the isolated PBMCs were then either used fresh or cryopreserved at -140C. Triplicate wells were generally used for each culture condition.

This sequence uses TRBV11-3 and TRBJ1-6; the D gene cannot be resolved reliably. The sequenced material came from CD4+ T cells from blood, cultured in vitro. This sequence originates from a human donor who had recovered from COVID-19. The encoded CDR3 is CASSLGQKDSPLHF. The DNA sequence reads TGTGCCAGCAGCTTAGGGCAAAAGGATTCACCCCTCCACTTT.